This TCR beta chain appears in the sequencing data of a study of blood T cell repertoires in COVID-19. Study in general: The analysed material was cDNA or gDNA that came from T cells, B-cell-depleted T cells, or PBMCs.

In the original processing: Estimation of nucleated cell counts relied on the amplification of reference gene primers. The table came from immunoSEQ multiplex PCR; TCRdb's copy has only in-frame clones and leaves some out. V and J calls and clone size are as listed in that table; D and trimming were resolved from the DNA. This table holds tens of thousands of clones, 84% found once. J gave up 6 bases and V 0 bases, and 6 bases lay outside the gene matches. There are 18 residues in the CDR3. The germline V gene has CDR1 SGHTA and CDR2 FQGTGA. Sequenced sample: peripheral blood. This sequence was found in a man between 65 and 80 years old with acute or convalescent COVID-19. This rearrangement joins TRBV7-3 to TRBJ2-2; 14 bases match TRBD2. CDR3 nucleotide sequence: TGTGCCAGCAGCTTAACCGGGACTAGCGGGAGTATAGCCGGGGAGCTGTTTTTT. As protein: CASSLTGTSGSIAGELFF.